One and the same sample provided the 26 T cell receptor beta chains below, sequenced in a study of blood T cells in healthy people across ages (dated by TCRdb to about 2015). Library preparation employed 5' RACE. The second PCR ran for roughly 7 to 11 cycles and used a J-beta primer mix along with a sample-barcoded 5' primer. TCRdb applied fastp at Q25 and MiXCR to the public reads, then kept only in-frame beta chains. Duplicate CDR3 protein sequences are folded into a single record with the most common DNA and genes. The sample records 1,800,000 or so distinct CDR3 sequences, around 42% of which are singletons. The leading ten clones occupy about 21% of the sample. Sequencing was done on a sample of blood. The receptors originated from a human donor in good health.

This clonotype was picked up many times. The chain uses TRBV7-8 and TRBJ2-4; 7 nucleotides agree with TRBD1. Trimming cost V 3 bases and J 2 bases; bases outside gene matches: 4. Germline V gives CDR1 SGHVS, CDR2 FQNEAQ. This CDR3 has 15 residues. CDR3 DNA sequence: TGTGCCAGCAGCTTTCAGACAGGGTCCAAAAACATTCAGTACTTC. Translated: CASSFQTGSKNIQYF.

The rearrangement links TRBV24-1 to TRBJ1-2; TRBD1 aligns across 7 bases. The CDR3 has 19 residues. Trimming took 3 bases from V and 2 from J; bases not matched to a gene: 17. Germline assignment: CDR1 KGHDR and CDR2 SFDVKD. Here the CDR3 reads CATSDPNYTGTDQNYGYTF. CDR3 DNA: TGTGCCACCAGTGATCCCAACTATACCGGGACAGATCAAAACTATGGCTACACCTTC.

The chain combines TRBV5-5 with TRBJ2-3, with 10 bases that match TRBD1. The ends lost 1 base at V and 10 bases at J; junction bases unmatched: 6. The CDR3 sequence is 14 residues long. Germline V CDR1 and CDR2: SGHKS, YYEKEE (reference sequence). The CDR3: CASSLLTGGAAQYF. The CDR3 region has the DNA TGTGCCAGCAGCTTGCTGACAGGGGGCGCAGCGCAGTATTTT.

The sample holds one count of this clonotype. The chain recombines TRBV10-3 with TRBJ2-5; 10 bases map to TRBD2. This CDR3 is 13 amino acids long. Looked up from germline, CDR1 is ENHRY and CDR2 is SYGVKD. After removal of 10 bases from V and 4 bases from J, the junction contained 6 bases not matched to a gene. CDR3 region: CANSGGVGETQYF. The CDR3 DNA is TGTGCCAACAGCGGGGGGGTTGGAGAGACCCAGTACTTC.

This clonotype was seen at least ten times. A read error may account for a junction end that differs from germline. This chain connects TRBV5-1 to TRBJ1-5; no definite D call. The germline CDR1 and CDR2 sequences are SGHRS and YFSETQ. CDR3 length equals 13 residues. DNA for the CDR3: TGTGCCAGCAGCTTAGCCGTTGATCAGCCCCAGCATTTT. This gives the protein CASSLAVDQPQHF.

The table lists this clonotype with many counts. The chain recombines TRBV7-2 with TRBJ2-3, with unresolved D. Germline values: CDR1 SGHTA, CDR2 FQGNSA. CDR3 length: 14 amino acids. Trimming shortened V by 3 bases and J by 3 bases, and 10 bases separated the two germline ends. CDR3 in amino acids: CASSLGPATDTQYF. CDR3 coding DNA: TGTGCCAGCAGCTTGGGTCCCGCGACAGATACGCAGTATTTT. Full variable domain (remainder filled in from reference TRBV7-2 and TRBJ2-3): GAGVSQSPSNKVTEKGKDVELRCDPISGHTALYWYRQSLGQGLEFLIYFQGNSAPDKSGLPSDRFSAERTGGSVSTLTIQRTQQEDSAVYLCASSLGPATDTQYFGPGTRLTVL.

This clonotype turned up a few times. The chain recombines TRBV10-3 with TRBJ2-2; no definite D call. Germline V gives CDR1 ENHRY, CDR2 SYGVKD. V was trimmed by 11 bases and J by 1 base, leaving 11 bases between them. CDR3 length equals 13 residues. The DNA for the CDR3 is TGTGCCGCAACTGGGGTGAACACCGGGGAGCTGTTTTTT. The encoded protein is CAATGVNTGELFF.

V usage is TRBV5-1 and J usage is TRBJ2-5; D is uncertain. V was pared by 5 bases and J by 1 base, with 9 bases between. Looked up from germline, CDR1 is SGHRS and CDR2 is YFSETQ. The CDR3 runs 13 residues. In DNA form, the CDR3 reads TGCGCCAGCAGTGAAGCCACCCAAGAGACCCAGTACTTC. Protein: CASSEATQETQYF.

The gene calls are TRBV11-3 and TRBJ1-2; D is undetermined. Germline V gene sequence: CDR1 SGHNT, CDR2 YENEEA. The CDR3 loop spans 14 amino acids. V lost 5 bases, J lost 4 bases, and 14 bases lay in between. CDR3 sequence: CASSGGSRSYGYTF. In nucleotides, the CDR3 is TGTGCCAGCAGCGGAGGGAGCAGGAGCTATGGCTACACCTTC.

The chain joins TRBV20-1 to TRBJ2-3; D is uncertain. CDR1 is DFQATT and CDR2 is SNEGSKA in the germline V gene (reference sequence). This CDR3 is 14 amino acids long. V dropped 0 bases and J dropped 3 bases, with 10 bases sitting between them. The DNA of the CDR3 is TGCAGTGCTAGAGATGCTAGGGCTACAGATACGCAGTATTTT. Residues: CSARDARATDTQYF.

The chain is built from TRBV7-2 and TRBJ2-3; no clear D gene. Looked up from germline, CDR1 is SGHTA and CDR2 is FQGNSA. The length of the CDR3 is 13 residues. The germline V and J ends were trimmed by 7 bases and 4 bases, with 12 bases remaining between them. Written as DNA, the CDR3 is TGTGCCAGCATGACTCGGCGCGCAGATACGCAGTATTTT. The encoded protein is CASMTRRADTQYF.

This clonotype was seen ten or more times. V gene TRBV6-1 combines with J gene TRBJ2-1; D is undetermined. Trimming pared 3 bases from V and 4 bases from J, leaving 4 bases between. There are 12 residues in the CDR3. Germline CDR1 and CDR2: MNHNS and SASEGT. The CDR3 nucleotides are TGTGCCAGCAGTGAGACATACAATGAGCAGTTCTTC. Protein sequence: CASSETYNEQFF.

The V and J genes are TRBV6-5 and TRBJ1-1; D gene unclear. V lost 9 bases and J 3 bases, leaving 8 bases between the germline ends. This CDR3 has 11 amino acids. Per the germline V gene, CDR1 is MNHEY and CDR2 is SVGAGI. The CDR3, as DNA: TGTGCCAGTGCGAAACACACTGAAGCTTTCTTT. Translation: CASAKHTEAFF.

As to this clonotype: At one end, the junction sequence differs from germline, possibly due to a read error. DNA for the CDR3: TGTGCCAGCAGCCCCCAGCACTCTGGGGCCAGCGTCCTGACTTTC. Translated: CASSPQHSGASVLTF. This chain connects TRBV9 to TRBJ2-6, with D tentatively TRBD1 (5 bases). Germline V gene lookup returns CDR1 SGDLS and CDR2 YYNGEE. The CDR3 is 15 residues long.

The rearrangement links TRBV9 to TRBJ2-1, with D hard to call. The CDR3 length is 16 residues. Trimming cost V 0 bases and J 0 bases, with 10 bases left between them. Germline lookup yields CDR1 SGDLS and CDR2 YYNGEE. CDR3 sequence reads: CASSVGGWSSYNEQFF. CDR3 bases: TGTGCCAGCAGCGTAGGAGGCTGGAGCTCCTACAATGAGCAGTTCTTC.

This clonotype was seen more than once but under ten times. V usage is TRBV5-6 and J usage is TRBJ2-2; 12 positions match TRBD2. The CDR3 covers 18 residues. Losses at the gene ends were 3 bases for V and 1 base for J; bases not matched to a gene: 7. From germline, CDR1 is SGHDT and CDR2 YYEEEE. The CDR3 region is CASSSRLAGAKNTGELFF. The CDR3 DNA is TGTGCCAGCAGCTCAAGACTAGCGGGGGCGAAGAACACCGGGGAGCTGTTTTTT.

This rearrangement joins TRBV6-2 or TRBV6-3 to TRBJ2-1; 10 bases fit TRBD1. Looked up from germline, CDR1 is MNHEY and CDR2 is SVGEGT. The CDR3 covers 13 residues. The ends lost 7 bases at V and 8 bases at J; junction bases unmatched: 5. CDR3 DNA: TGTGCCAGCACGGACAGGGGGTTAGATGAGCAGTTCTTC. Encoded protein: CASTDRGLDEQFF.

The chain combines TRBV12-3 or TRBV12-4 with TRBJ2-7; D possibly matches TRBD1 or TRBD2 (5 bases each). V was cut by 4 bases and J by 5 bases, with 15 bases left in between. The CDR3 is 14 residues long. The CDR3 region is CASSSGTEGNEQYF. CDR3 DNA sequence: TGTGCCAGCAGTTCGGGGACCGAGGGCAACGAGCAGTACTTC.

The chain has TRBV5-1 and TRBJ2-7; a weak D match, TRBD1 (5 bases). V was cut by 5 bases and J by 2 bases, with 23 bases left in between. The CDR3 covers 17 residues. The germline gives CDR1 SGHRS, CDR2 YFSETQ. The CDR3 region is CASRDYRKTDGTYEQYF. DNA for the CDR3: TGCGCCAGCAGGGATTATCGTAAGACAGACGGAACCTACGAGCAGTACTTC.

The rearrangement uses TRBV5-1 and TRBJ1-1; D is uncertain. Per the germline V gene, CDR1 is SGHRS and CDR2 is YFSETQ. The CDR3 extends over 16 amino acids. Trimming cost V 1 base and J 0 bases, with 13 bases left between them. The CDR3 region is CASSLTTGLLNTEAFF. The CDR3 DNA sequence: TGCGCCAGCAGCTTGACGACCGGACTACTGAACACTGAAGCTTTCTTT.

This clonotype has just a few counts. The chain employs TRBV5-1 and TRBJ2-7; 11 bases line up with TRBD1. The length of the CDR3 is 16 residues. The germline V gene has CDR1 SGHRS and CDR2 YFSETQ. The V segment lost 7 bases and the J segment 3 bases; nucleotides outside the gene matches: 12. The DNA for the CDR3 is TGCGCCAGCCGTCCGGGACAGGGGGGATTGATCTACGAGCAGTACTTC. Translating gives CASRPGQGGLIYEQYF.

The genes are TRBV5-1 and TRBJ2-7; 7 bases are shared with TRBD1. In germline, CDR1 is SGHRS, CDR2 YFSETQ. The J segment lost 3 bases and the V segment lost 3 bases, leaving 12 bases of the junction unmatched. The CDR3 loop spans 16 amino acids. CDR3 residues: CASSSGTTGENYEQYF. In DNA, the CDR3 is TGCGCCAGCAGCTCTGGAACCACAGGGGAAAACTACGAGCAGTACTTC.

This clonotype was recorded many times. The rearrangement joins TRBV9 to TRBJ2-3; 7 nucleotides agree with TRBD2. This CDR3 contains 16 residues. Germline CDR1 is SGDLS and CDR2 is YYNGEE. The trim removed 3 bases at V and 2 bases at J, leaving 9 bases unmatched. The CDR3 protein is CASSDRTGGTTDTQYF. The CDR3 DNA reads TGTGCCAGCAGCGATCGGACGGGGGGTACCACAGATACGCAGTATTTT.

V usage is TRBV2 and J usage is TRBJ1-1; D not certain. The germline V and J ends were trimmed by 1 base and 5 bases, with 11 bases remaining between them. Germline CDR1 is SNHLY and CDR2 is FYNNEI. This CDR3 has 14 residues. CDR3 region: CASSEGVGGTEAFF. In DNA form, the CDR3 reads TGTGCCAGCAGTGAAGGGGTGGGAGGGACTGAAGCTTTCTTT.

This clonotype occurred many times. The genes are TRBV7-2 and TRBJ2-3, with 9 bases aligning to TRBD2. CDR3 length equals 16 residues. V trimming: 3 bases; J trimming: 0 bases; junction bases outside the gene matches: 4. Per the germline V gene, CDR1 is SGHTA and CDR2 is FQGNSA. In nucleotides, the CDR3 is TGTGCCAGCAGCTTTAGCGGGGGCCTTAGCACAGATACGCAGTATTTT. It encodes CASSFSGGLSTDTQYF.

The table lists this clonotype with a count of one. The chain carries TRBV4-3 and TRBJ1-5; D perhaps matches TRBD1 (6 bases). The CDR3 has 14 amino acids. Trimming removed 9 bases at V and 5 bases at J, with 17 bases between. Germline-derived CDR1 and CDR2 are LGHNA and YSLEER. The chain's CDR3 is CASSKIQGDQPQHF. The CDR3 bases are TGCGCCAGTAGCAAAATACAGGGAGATCAGCCCCAGCATTTT.